The T cell receptor (beta chain) described here comes from a study of T cell responses to AZD1222 COVID-19 vaccine. Study-level results: At baseline, just a handful of AZD1222 recipients tested seropositive. Repertoire sampling happened only post peak T cell response. Donors skewed white British and female; clonal diversity was possibly underestimated. Recipients of two AZD1222 doses showed rising Spike-specific TCR breadth and depth.

A word on this clone: What it binds is not known.

CDR1 is SNHLY and CDR2 is FYNNEI in the germline V gene. V shed 7 bases and J shed 3 bases, with 13 bases lying between them. The CDR3 runs to 13 residues. The table came from immunoSEQ multiplex PCR; TCRdb's copy has only in-frame clones and leaves some out. Among some 150,000 clones listed, approximately 93% were seen once. J is TRBJ2-7 and V is TRBV2; TRBD2 might be the D (5 bases). The receptor was derived from an adult in good health. The sequencing used peripheral blood, collected on day 0 of AZD1222 vaccination. The CDR3 DNA follows: TGTGCCAGCAACGGGGTGGGCCACTACGAGCAGTACTTC. This codes for CASNGVGHYEQYF.